Listed below are T cell receptor beta chains from one sample, sequenced in a study of OX40 agonist ivuxolimab in advanced cancers. TCRdb's copy holds only in-frame clones and misses some; the assay was immunoSEQ multiplex PCR. The table records about 46,000 clones, around nine tenths of them present only once. Sequenced material: CD4+ or CD8+ T cells sorted from blood, taken in a trial of the OX40 agonist ivuxolimab. These TCRs come from an adult with an advanced solid tumor such as melanoma, head and neck, liver or kidney cancer. Both conserved end residues are part of each CDR3. D genes are given only for firm matches. A row's size may be missing; if present it is once, few, many or a size class.

d_call clone_size j_call v_call cdr3_nt cdr3_aa
TRBD1 NA TRBJ1-2 TRBV10-2 TGCGCCAGCAGTGAGGAAGGACAGGGGTATGGCTACACCTTC CASSEEGQGYGYTF
NA once TRBJ2-5 TRBV11-2 TGTGCCAGCAGCTTATCGGTGCCAAGTCAAGAGACCCAGTACTTC CASSLSVPSQETQYF
TRBD1 NA TRBJ2-4 TRBV27 TGTGCCAGCAGTTTAGGACAGGGGGCCAAAAACATTCAGTACTTC CASSLGQGAKNIQYF
TRBD2 NA TRBJ2-2 TRBV6-5 TGTGCCAGCAGTTACGGTGGGAGGGAAGGGGAGCTGTTTTTT CASSYGGREGELFF
NA NA TRBJ1-3 TRBV25-1 TGTGCCAGCAGTCCGGCAGGGGCCCTCTTCTCTGGAAACACCATATATTTT CASSPAGALFSGNTIYF
NA NA TRBJ1-1 TRBV19 TGTGCCAGTAGTGTAAGCATGAACACTGAAGCTTTCTTT CASSVSMNTEAFF
NA NA TRBJ2-1 TRBV2 TGTGCCAGCAGTGAATATGCCGATGAGCAGTTCTTC CASSEYADEQFF
NA NA TRBJ1-1 TRBV5-6 TGTGCCAGCAGCTCCCCCCTGAACACTGAAGCTTTCTTT CASSSPLNTEAFF
NA once TRBJ1-3 TRBV28 TGTGCCAGCAGTTTATGGTCCGGAGGGAACGGAAACACCATATATTTT CASSLWSGGNGNTIYF
TRBD2 NA TRBJ2-3 TRBV7-9 TGTGCCAGCAGCTTCCAGAGCGGGGGCACCACAGATACGCAGTATTTT CASSFQSGGTTDTQYF
NA NA TRBJ1-1 TRBV29-1 TGCAGCGTCCCCGTGAACACTGAAGCTTTCTTT CSVPVNTEAFF
NA NA TRBJ2-1 TRBV6-1 TGTGCCAGCGCCCCGGGATTCTTGTATGAGCAGTTCTTC CASAPGFLYEQFF
NA NA TRBJ2-5 TRBV13 TGTGCCAGCAGCTCGACACAGGGACGGGAGACCCAGTACTTC CASSSTQGRETQYF
NA NA TRBJ1-1 TRBV5-5 TGTGCCAGCAGCCCGAGTAAAGACGACACTGAAGCTTTCTTT CASSPSKDDTEAFF
TRBD2 NA TRBJ2-1 TRBV4-2 TGTGCCAGCAGATTAGCGGGGGACGGTAATGAGCAGTTCTTC CASRLAGDGNEQFF
NA NA TRBJ1-5 TRBV28 TGTGCCAGCAGTCGCGATCTTAGCAATCAGCCCCAGCATTTT CASSRDLSNQPQHF
NA NA TRBJ2-1 TRBV27 TGTGCCAGCAGTTCGGTCGCAGCCTACAATGAGCAGTTCTTC CASSSVAAYNEQFF
TRBD2 NA TRBJ2-3 TRBV4-1 TGCGCCAGCAGCCCCCAGCTGTCGCGGGGGGGCTTGACAGATACGCAGTATTTT CASSPQLSRGGLTDTQYF
NA NA TRBJ2-7 TRBV5-6 TGTGCCAGCAGCTTGGGGACATACGAGCAGTACTTC CASSLGTYEQYF
NA NA TRBJ2-2 TRBV11-1 TGTGCCAGCAGCTCCAGTACCGGGGAGCTGTTTTTT CASSSSTGELFF
NA NA TRBJ2-1 TRBV6-6 TGTGCCAGCAGTTACTCGGGACTCACACTTTACAATGAGCAGTTCTTC CASSYSGLTLYNEQFF
TRBD2 NA TRBJ2-7 TRBV4-1 TGCGCCAGCAGCCTAGCGGGAGAAGAGCAGTACTTC CASSLAGEEQYF
TRBD1 NA TRBJ1-5 TRBV28 TGTGCCAGCAGTCAGGGGGTATTCAGCAATCAGCCCCAGCATTTT CASSQGVFSNQPQHF
NA NA TRBJ2-1 TRBV7-3 TGTGCCAGCAGCTTAACGTGGAGGGGTGGCGATGAGCAGTTCTTC CASSLTWRGGDEQFF
NA few TRBJ2-2 TRBV10-1 TGCGCCAGCAGTGAAGGCAGGAACACCGGGGAGCTGTTTTTT CASSEGRNTGELFF
TRBD1 NA TRBJ2-7 TRBV5-1 TGCGCCAGCAACGCTAGGACAGGGGACTACGAGCAGTACTTC CASNARTGDYEQYF
TRBD2 NA TRBJ2-5 TRBV5-1 TGCGCCAGCAGCTTGTATAGCGGGGAAGAGACCCAGTACTTC CASSLYSGEETQYF
TRBD2 NA TRBJ2-1 TRBV27 TGTGCCAGCAGTTTAGGGTCTAGCGGGAGCCCCTACAATGAGCAGTTCTTC CASSLGSSGSPYNEQFF
NA NA TRBJ1-4 TRBV13 TGTGCCAGCAGCCCGGGACTAAGAGATGAAAAACTGTTTTTT CASSPGLRDEKLFF
NA NA TRBJ2-3 TRBV28 TGTGCCAGCAGTTTAACAGATTATGATACGCAGTATTTT CASSLTDYDTQYF
NA NA TRBJ1-2 TRBV10-2 TGCGCCAGCAGTGAACTGCGGGGGGCTTATGGCTACACCTTC CASSELRGAYGYTF
NA NA TRBJ2-7 TRBV7-3 TGTGCCAGCAGTCGAAGGCCGGAGCAGTACTTC CASSRRPEQYF
NA NA TRBJ2-1 TRBV18 TGTGCCAGCTCACCAGGGGGCGGCTCCTACAATGAGCAGTTCTTC CASSPGGGSYNEQFF
NA NA TRBJ1-4 TRBV5-1 TGCGCCAGCAGCTTGGGTTGTCAAATCACAAAACGAAAAACTGTTTTT CASSLGCQITKRKTVF
NA NA TRBJ1-3 TRBV4-1 TGCGCCAGCAGCCAGGACGGTAGCTCTGGAAACACCATATATTTT CASSQDGSSGNTIYF
TRBD2 few TRBJ2-7 TRBV4-1 TGCGCCAGCAGCCTACTAGCGGGAGATGAAGGGTACGAGCAGTACTTC CASSLLAGDEGYEQYF
NA few TRBJ2-7 TRBV30 TGTGCCTGGAGAATAGTAGGGGTAAGCTCCTACGAGCAGTACTTC CAWRIVGVSSYEQYF
TRBD2 NA TRBJ2-7 TRBV6-6 TGTGCCAGCAGCCCGGGACTAGCGGGAAACGAGCAGTACTTC CASSPGLAGNEQYF
NA NA TRBJ1-3 TRBV25-1 TGTGCCAGCAGTGTTACAGCTATGGAAGACACCATATATTTT CASSVTAMEDTIYF
NA NA TRBJ2-1 TRBV27 TGTGCCAGCAGCCCCTCGCCGAGCTCCTACAATGAGCAGTTCTTC CASSPSPSSYNEQFF
TRBD1 NA TRBJ1-3 TRBV9 TGTGCCAGCAGCGCCGGACAGGGTACCGGAAACACCATATATTTT CASSAGQGTGNTIYF
NA NA TRBJ2-6 TRBV6-1 TGTGCCAGCAGTGAATTAGGCTCTGGGGCCAACGTCCTGACTTTC CASSELGSGANVLTF
TRBD2 NA TRBJ2-1 TRBV28 TGTGCCAGCAGCTTAGATCTAGCGGGGGCCTACAATGAGCAGTTCTTC CASSLDLAGAYNEQFF
NA once TRBJ1-5 TRBV19 TGTGCCAGTAGTATGACCGGGTATAAGCAGCCCCAGCATTTT CASSMTGYKQPQHF
NA NA TRBJ2-4 TRBV5-6 TGTGCCAGCAGCGATGGGCTAGCCAAAAACATTCAGTACTTC CASSDGLAKNIQYF
TRBD2 few TRBJ2-3 TRBV6-4 TGTGCCAGCAGTGAGGGCGGGGGGGCCTCGGATACGCAGTATTTT CASSEGGGASDTQYF
NA once TRBJ2-3 TRBV15 TGTGCCACCAGCAGAGATCGGCCCCCGGCCGATACGCAGTATTTT CATSRDRPPADTQYF
TRBD2 NA TRBJ2-1 TRBV9 TGTGCCAGCAGCGAGGTCGCGGGAGACCCCTACAATGAGCAGTTCTTC CASSEVAGDPYNEQFF
TRBD2 once TRBJ2-1 TRBV5-5 TGTGCCAGCAGCTTGGATCCTAGCGGGTACAATGAGCAGTTCTTC CASSLDPSGYNEQFF
NA few TRBJ1-5 TRBV6-5 TGTGCCAGCAGTTACGGTCCGGACTCCGGGCCCCAGCATTTT CASSYGPDSGPQHF
NA NA TRBJ2-3 TRBV7-9 TGTGCCAGCAGCCCCGAGGTAGATACGCAGTATTTT CASSPEVDTQYF
TRBD1 NA TRBJ2-6 TRBV5-1 TGCGCCAGCAGCTTTGACGTCAGGGGGAGCTCTGGGGCCAACGTCCTGACTTTC CASSFDVRGSSGANVLTF
NA NA TRBJ2-6 TRBV9 TGTGCCAGCAGCGTCCACTCTGGGGCCAACGTCCTGACTTTC CASSVHSGANVLTF